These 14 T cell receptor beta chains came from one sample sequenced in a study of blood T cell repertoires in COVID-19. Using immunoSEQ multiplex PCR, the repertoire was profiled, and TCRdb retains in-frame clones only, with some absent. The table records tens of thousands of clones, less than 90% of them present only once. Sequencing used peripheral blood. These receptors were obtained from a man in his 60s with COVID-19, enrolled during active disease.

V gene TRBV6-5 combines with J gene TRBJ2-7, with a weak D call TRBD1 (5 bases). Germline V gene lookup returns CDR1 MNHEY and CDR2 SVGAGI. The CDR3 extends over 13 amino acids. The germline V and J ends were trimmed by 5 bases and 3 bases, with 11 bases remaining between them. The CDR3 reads CASSNVQGYEQYF. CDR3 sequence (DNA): TGTGCCAGCAGTAACGTTCAGGGCTACGAGCAGTACTTC.

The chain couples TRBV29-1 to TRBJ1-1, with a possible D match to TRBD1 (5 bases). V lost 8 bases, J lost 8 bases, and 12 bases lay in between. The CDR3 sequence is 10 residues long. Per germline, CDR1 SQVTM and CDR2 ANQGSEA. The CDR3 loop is CSCSTGEAFF. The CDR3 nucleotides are TGCAGCTGTTCAACAGGAGAAGCTTTCTTT.

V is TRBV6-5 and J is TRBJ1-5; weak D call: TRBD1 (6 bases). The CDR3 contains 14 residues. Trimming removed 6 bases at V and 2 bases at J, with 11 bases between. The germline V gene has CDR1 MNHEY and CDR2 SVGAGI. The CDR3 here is CASRPRGGNQPQHF. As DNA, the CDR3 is TGTGCCAGCAGACCCAGGGGAGGCAATCAGCCCCAGCATTTT.

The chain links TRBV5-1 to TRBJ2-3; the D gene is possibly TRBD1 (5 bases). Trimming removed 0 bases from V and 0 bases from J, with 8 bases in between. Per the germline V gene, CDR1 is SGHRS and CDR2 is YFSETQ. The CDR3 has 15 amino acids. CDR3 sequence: CASSLGQSSTDTQYF. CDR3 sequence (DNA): TGCGCCAGCAGCTTGGGACAGTCAAGCACAGATACGCAGTATTTT.

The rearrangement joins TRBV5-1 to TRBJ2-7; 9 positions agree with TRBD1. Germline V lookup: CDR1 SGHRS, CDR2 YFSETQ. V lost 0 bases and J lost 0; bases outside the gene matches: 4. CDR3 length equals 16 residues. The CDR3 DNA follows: TGCGCCAGCAGCTTGGTTGGGACAGGGAACTCCTACGAGCAGTACTTC. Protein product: CASSLVGTGNSYEQYF.

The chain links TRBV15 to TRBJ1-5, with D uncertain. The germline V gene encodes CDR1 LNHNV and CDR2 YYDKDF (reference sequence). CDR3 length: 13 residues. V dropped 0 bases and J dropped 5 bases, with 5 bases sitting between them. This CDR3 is CATSRDSDQPQHF. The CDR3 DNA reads TGTGCCACCAGCAGAGACAGTGATCAGCCCCAGCATTTT.

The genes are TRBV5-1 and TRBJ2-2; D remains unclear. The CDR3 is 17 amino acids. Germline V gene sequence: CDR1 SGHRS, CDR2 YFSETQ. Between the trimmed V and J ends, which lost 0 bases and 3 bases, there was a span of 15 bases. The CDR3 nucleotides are TGCGCCAGCAGCTTGGCGACGACGGGTTTGGACACCGGGGAGCTGTTTTTT. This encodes CASSLATTGLDTGELFF.

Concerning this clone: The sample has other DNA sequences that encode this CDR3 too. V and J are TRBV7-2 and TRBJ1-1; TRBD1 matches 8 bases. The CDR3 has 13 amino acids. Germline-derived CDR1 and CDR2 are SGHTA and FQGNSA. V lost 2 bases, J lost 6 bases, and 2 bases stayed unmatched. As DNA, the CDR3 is TGTGCCAGCAGCTTACAGGGGGCTTCTGAAGCTTTCTTT. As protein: CASSLQGASEAFF.

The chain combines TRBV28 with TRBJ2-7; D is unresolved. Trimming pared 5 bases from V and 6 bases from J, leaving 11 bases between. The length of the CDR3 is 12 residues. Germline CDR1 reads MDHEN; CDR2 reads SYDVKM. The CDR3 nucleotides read TGTGCCAGCAGTGGGCTTTTGGTCGAGCAGTACTTC. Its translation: CASSGLLVEQYF.

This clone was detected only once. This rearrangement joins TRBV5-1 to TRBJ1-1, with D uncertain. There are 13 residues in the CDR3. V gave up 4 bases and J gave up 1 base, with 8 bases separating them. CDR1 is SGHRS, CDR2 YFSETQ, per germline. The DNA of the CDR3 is TGCGCCAGCAGCCCTACAGCGAACACTGAAGCTTTCTTT. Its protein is CASSPTANTEAFF. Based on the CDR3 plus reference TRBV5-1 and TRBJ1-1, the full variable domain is KAGVTQTPRYLIKTRGQQVTLSCSPISGHRSVSWYQQTPGQGLQFLFEYFSETQRNKGNFPGRFSGRQFSNSRSEMNVSTLELGDSALYLCASSPTANTEAFFGQGTRLTVV.

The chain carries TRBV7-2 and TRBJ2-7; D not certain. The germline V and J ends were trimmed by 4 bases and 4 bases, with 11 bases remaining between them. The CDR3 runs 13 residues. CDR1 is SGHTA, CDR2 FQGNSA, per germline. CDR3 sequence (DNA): TGTGCCAGCAGCTCTCGACTCGGGTACGAGCAGTACTTC. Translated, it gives CASSSRLGYEQYF.

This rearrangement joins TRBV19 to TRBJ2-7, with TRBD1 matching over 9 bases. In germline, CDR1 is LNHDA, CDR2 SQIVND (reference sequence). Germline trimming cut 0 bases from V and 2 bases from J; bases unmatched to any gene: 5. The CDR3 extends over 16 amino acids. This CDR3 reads CASSIDTGGRPYEQYF. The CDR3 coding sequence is TGTGCCAGTAGTATAGATACAGGGGGCCGACCCTACGAGCAGTACTTC.

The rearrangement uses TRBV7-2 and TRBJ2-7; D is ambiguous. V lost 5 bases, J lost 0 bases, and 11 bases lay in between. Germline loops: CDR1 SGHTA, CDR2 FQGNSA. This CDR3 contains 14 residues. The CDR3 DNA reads TGTGCCAGCAGCACCCGACTGGACTCCTACGAGCAGTACTTC. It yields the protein CASSTRLDSYEQYF.

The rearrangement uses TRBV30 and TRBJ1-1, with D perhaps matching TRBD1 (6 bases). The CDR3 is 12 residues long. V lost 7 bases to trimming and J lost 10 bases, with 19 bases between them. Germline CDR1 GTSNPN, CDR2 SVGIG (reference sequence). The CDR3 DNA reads TGTGCCTTCGGAATAATACAGGGTCGAGCTTTCTTT. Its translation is CAFGIIQGRAFF.